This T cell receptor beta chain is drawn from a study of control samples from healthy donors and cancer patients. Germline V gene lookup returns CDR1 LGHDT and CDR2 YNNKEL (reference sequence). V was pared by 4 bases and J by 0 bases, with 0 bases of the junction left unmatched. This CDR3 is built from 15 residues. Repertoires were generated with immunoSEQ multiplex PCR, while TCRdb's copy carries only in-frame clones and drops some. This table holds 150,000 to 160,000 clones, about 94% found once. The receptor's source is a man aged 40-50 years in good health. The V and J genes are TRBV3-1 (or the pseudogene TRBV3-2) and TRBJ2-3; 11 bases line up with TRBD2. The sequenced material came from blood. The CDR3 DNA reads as TGTGCCAGCAGCCGACTAGCGGGGAGCACAGATACGCAGTATTTT. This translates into CASSRLAGSTDTQYF.